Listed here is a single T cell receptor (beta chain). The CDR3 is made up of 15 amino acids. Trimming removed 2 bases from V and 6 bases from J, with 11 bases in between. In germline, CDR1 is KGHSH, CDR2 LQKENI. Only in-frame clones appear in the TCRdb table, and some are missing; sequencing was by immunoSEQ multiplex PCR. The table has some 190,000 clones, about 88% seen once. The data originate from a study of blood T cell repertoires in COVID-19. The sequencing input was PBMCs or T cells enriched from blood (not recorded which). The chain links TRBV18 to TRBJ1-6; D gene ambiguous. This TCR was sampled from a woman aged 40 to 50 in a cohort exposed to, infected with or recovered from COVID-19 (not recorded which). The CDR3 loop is CASSPSTQINSPLHF. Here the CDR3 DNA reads TGTGCCAGCTCACCAAGTACACAGATTAATTCACCCCTCCACTTT.